A selection of T cell receptor beta chains follows, all from one sample in a study of blood T cell repertoires in COVID-19. Profiling relied on immunoSEQ multiplex PCR, and the TCRdb table lists in-frame clones only, not all of them. The table has 300,000 to 400,000 clones, roughly 84% seen once. The sequenced sample was PBMCs or T cells enriched from blood (not recorded which). These receptors all stem from a woman younger than 45 who had recovered from COVID-19. CDR3s include the opening cysteine and the closing phenylalanine or tryptophan. The D gene is left open where the match is weak. The size of a clone is reported for some rows only, either as once, few or many, or as a class for expanded clones.

J gene,D gene,clone size,V gene,CDR3 protein,CDR3 DNA
TRBJ1-1,.,.,TRBV6-5,CASSRDNLNTEAFF,TGTGCCAGCAGCCGGGACAACTTGAACACTGAAGCTTTCTTT
TRBJ2-1,TRBD1,.,TRBV5-6,CASSLDRGSSYNEQFF,TGTGCCAGCAGTTTAGACAGGGGCAGCTCCTACAATGAGCAGTTCTTC
TRBJ2-3,.,.,TRBV5-1,CASSSRTGSTDTQYF,TGCGCCAGCAGCTCCCGGACGGGGAGCACAGATACGCAGTATTTT
TRBJ2-1,TRBD2,once,TRBV5-1,CASSSGGTLVNEQFF,TGCGCCAGCAGCTCCGGGGGGACGTTGGTTAATGAGCAGTTCTTC
TRBJ2-1,TRBD2,.,TRBV7-9,CASSPGTSGGADNEQFF,TGTGCCAGCAGCCCCGGGACTAGCGGGGGGGCAGACAATGAGCAGTTCTTC
TRBJ2-2,TRBD1,.,TRBV5-7,CASKLRGQGGELFF,TGTGCCAGCAAACTCAGGGGGCAAGGCGGGGAGCTGTTTTTT
TRBJ2-5,.,.,TRBV7-9,CASSLALRRETQYF,TGTGCCAGCAGCTTAGCCCTGAGGCGGGAGACCCAGTACTTC
TRBJ1-5,TRBD1,.,TRBV19,CASSLQGVDQPQHF,TGTGCCAGTAGTCTACAGGGGGTTGATCAGCCCCAGCATTTT
TRBJ1-1,TRBD1,.,TRBV19,CASSPEDRATEAFF,TGTGCCAGTAGTCCGGAGGACAGGGCCACTGAAGCTTTCTTT
TRBJ2-7,TRBD1,few,TRBV28,CASSPTRDRGREQYF,TGTGCCAGCAGCCCCACGAGGGACAGGGGACGCGAGCAGTACTTC
TRBJ1-3,TRBD1,.,TRBV28,CASSASDRAHRSGNTIYF,TGTGCCAGCAGTGCGTCGGACAGGGCGCACCGTTCTGGAAACACCATATATTTT
TRBJ2-3,.,.,TRBV30,CAWSVPGLPRTDTQYF,TGTGCCTGGAGTGTACCGGGACTCCCACGGACAGATACGCAGTATTTT
TRBJ1-1,TRBD1,.,TRBV5-1,CASSWDRGTEAFF,TGCGCCAGCAGCTGGGACAGGGGGACTGAAGCTTTCTTT
TRBJ1-5,.,.,TRBV30,CAWSRGDNQPQHF,TGTGCCTGGAGTCGGGGAGACAATCAGCCCCAGCATTTT